These T cell receptor beta chains were read from a single sample in a study of control samples from healthy donors and cancer patients. Method: immunoSEQ multiplex PCR; TCRdb's copy keeps in-frame clones and lacks some. The repertoire holds roughly 400,000 clones, with around 90% as singletons. Sample: PBMCs. Source of these receptors: a man aged 40-49 years with head and neck cancer. Each CDR3 is given with its conserved first and last residue. The D gene is left open where the match is weak. Where a row states a size, it is once, few, many or the class of an expanded clone; other rows omit it.

abundance: few
d_gene: NA
j_gene: TRBJ2-5
v_gene: TRBV6-2/TRBV6-3
CDR3aa: CASSTGSAQETQYF
CDR3nt: TGTGCCAGCAGTACCGGTTCTGCCCAAGAGACCCAGTACTTC

abundance: NA
d_gene: NA
j_gene: TRBJ2-7
v_gene: TRBV13
CDR3aa: CASSLGLQENEQYF
CDR3nt: TGTGCCAGCAGCTTAGGGCTCCAAGAGAACGAGCAGTACTTC

abundance: NA
d_gene: NA
j_gene: TRBJ2-2
v_gene: TRBV2
CDR3aa: CASRLDRNTGELFF
CDR3nt: TGTGCCAGCAGATTAGACAGGAACACCGGGGAGCTGTTTTTT

abundance: NA
d_gene: NA
j_gene: TRBJ1-4
v_gene: TRBV15
CDR3aa: CATSTRDDEKLFF
CDR3nt: TGTGCCACCAGCACCCGGGACGACGAAAAACTGTTTTTT

abundance: NA
d_gene: NA
j_gene: TRBJ2-1
v_gene: TRBV25-1
CDR3aa: CASIGGGKSNNEQFF
CDR3nt: TGTGCCAGCATTGGAGGGGGGAAATCTAACAATGAGCAGTTCTTC

abundance: NA
d_gene: TRBD2
j_gene: TRBJ2-3
v_gene: TRBV5-1
CDR3aa: CASGPSGRRVDTQYF
CDR3nt: TGCGCCAGCGGTCCTAGCGGGAGACGTGTAGATACGCAGTATTTT

abundance: NA
d_gene: NA
j_gene: TRBJ1-2
v_gene: TRBV4-2
CDR3aa: CASSQDEADYGYTF
CDR3nt: TGTGCCAGCAGCCAAGATGAAGCCGACTATGGCTACACCTTC

abundance: NA
d_gene: NA
j_gene: TRBJ1-4
v_gene: TRBV27
CDR3aa: CASSSATNEKLFF
CDR3nt: TGTGCCAGCAGTTCAGCAACTAATGAAAAACTGTTTTTT

abundance: once
d_gene: NA
j_gene: TRBJ2-5
v_gene: TRBV2
CDR3aa: CASSEGGTGGETQYF
CDR3nt: TGTGCCAGCAGTGAGGGGGGAACAGGCGGGGAGACCCAGTACTTC

abundance: NA
d_gene: NA
j_gene: TRBJ1-1
v_gene: TRBV27
CDR3aa: CASSWQGTNTEAFF
CDR3nt: TGTGCCAGCAGTTGGCAGGGGACCAACACTGAAGCTTTCTTT